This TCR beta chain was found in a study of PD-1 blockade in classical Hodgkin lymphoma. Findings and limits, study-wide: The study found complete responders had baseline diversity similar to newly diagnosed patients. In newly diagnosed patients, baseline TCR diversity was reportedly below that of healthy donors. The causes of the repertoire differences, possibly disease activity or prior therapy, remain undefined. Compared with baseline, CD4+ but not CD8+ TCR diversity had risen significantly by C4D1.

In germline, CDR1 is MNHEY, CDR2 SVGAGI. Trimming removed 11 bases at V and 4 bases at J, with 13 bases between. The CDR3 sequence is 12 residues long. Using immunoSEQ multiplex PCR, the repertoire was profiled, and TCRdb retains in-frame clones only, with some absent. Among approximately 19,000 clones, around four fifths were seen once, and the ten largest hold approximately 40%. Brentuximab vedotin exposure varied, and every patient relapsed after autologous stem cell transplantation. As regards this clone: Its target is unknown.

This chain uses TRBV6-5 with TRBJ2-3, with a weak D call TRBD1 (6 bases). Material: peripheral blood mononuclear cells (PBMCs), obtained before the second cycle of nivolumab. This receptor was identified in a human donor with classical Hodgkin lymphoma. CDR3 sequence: CAAGDKADTQYF. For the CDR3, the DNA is TGTGCCGCCGGGGACAAGGCAGATACGCAGTATTTT.